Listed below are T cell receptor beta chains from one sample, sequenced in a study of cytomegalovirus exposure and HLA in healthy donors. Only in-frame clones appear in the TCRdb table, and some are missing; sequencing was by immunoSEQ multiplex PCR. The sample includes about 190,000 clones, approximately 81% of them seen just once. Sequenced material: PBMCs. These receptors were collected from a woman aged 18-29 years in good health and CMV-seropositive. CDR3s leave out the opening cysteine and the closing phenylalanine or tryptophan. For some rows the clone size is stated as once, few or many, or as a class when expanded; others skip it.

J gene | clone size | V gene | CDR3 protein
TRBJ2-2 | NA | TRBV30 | AWRFGQAGELF
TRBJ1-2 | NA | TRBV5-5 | ASSWGSPPGDGYT
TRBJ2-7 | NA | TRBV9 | ASSDPDTSEQY
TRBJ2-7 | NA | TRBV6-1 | ASSVETVGHEQY
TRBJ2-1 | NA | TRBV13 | ASSPGWGEPYTEQF
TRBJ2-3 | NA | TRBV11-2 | ASSGRSGGAEDTQY
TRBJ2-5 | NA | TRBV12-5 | ASGLVQGGTGGYGETQY
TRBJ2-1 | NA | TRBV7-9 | ASTKAGVDNEQF
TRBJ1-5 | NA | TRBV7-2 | ASSLGLGSSNQPQH
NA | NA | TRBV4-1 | ASSRALQGSYEQY
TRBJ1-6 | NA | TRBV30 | AWSMTGSGGPLH
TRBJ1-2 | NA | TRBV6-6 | ASSPSGGYGYT
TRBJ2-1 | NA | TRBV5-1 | ASSSEMTSTEQF
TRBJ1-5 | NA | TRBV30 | AWSLPRGVGNQPQH
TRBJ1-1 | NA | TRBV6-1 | ASSEVGQGRSTEAF
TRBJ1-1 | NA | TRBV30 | AWSVGQGMNTEAF
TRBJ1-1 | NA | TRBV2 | ASNRQRLNTEAF
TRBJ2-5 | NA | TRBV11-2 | ASSLDLQGGETQY
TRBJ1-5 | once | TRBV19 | ATRLITGRSNQPQH
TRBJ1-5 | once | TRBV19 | ASSIRTGGVNQPQH
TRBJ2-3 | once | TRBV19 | ASSKQTSGGRTDTQY
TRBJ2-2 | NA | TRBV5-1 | ASFLDSLWGSPNTGELF
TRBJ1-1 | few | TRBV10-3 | AISAGHMNTEAF
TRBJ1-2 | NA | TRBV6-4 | ASSPNQGNYGYT
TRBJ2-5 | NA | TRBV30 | ACSGGTGETQY